Each of the 9 T cell receptor beta chains below was sequenced from the same sample in a study of beta chain features in type 1 diabetes. The authors reverse transcribed all of the isolated RNA, so sequencing captured expressed TCRB transcripts. The protocol was immunoSEQ multiplex PCR, while the TCRdb copy is restricted to in-frame clones and leaves out a portion. The sample has under 950,000 clones, 15% to 20% seen once. Sample: naive CD4+ T cells from blood. These receptors all come from a woman under 30 in good health.

This chain joins TRBV10-3 and TRBJ2-3, with 7 positions matching TRBD2. Germline lookup yields CDR1 ENHRY and CDR2 SYGVKD. The CDR3 totals 13 residues. V lost 9 bases and J lost 5; bases outside the gene matches: 8. The CDR3 coding sequence is TGTGCCATTGGGGGGGTATTGGGAGATACGCAGTATTTT. Its translation is CAIGGVLGDTQYF.

V gene TRBV7-6 combines with J gene TRBJ2-1; 7 nucleotides align to TRBD2. J gave up 7 bases and V 6 bases, and 6 bases lay outside the gene matches. Germline V gene lookup returns CDR1 SGHVS and CDR2 FNYEAQ. CDR3 length: 13 residues. DNA of the CDR3: TGTGCCAGCAGTTCAAGCGGGGAAAATGAGCAGTTCTTC. Translated, it gives CASSSSGENEQFF.

In its sample, this clone was seen a few times. The chain uses TRBV28 and TRBJ2-2; D is possibly TRBD1 (5 bases). CDR3 length: 14 amino acids. Germline values: CDR1 MDHEN, CDR2 SYDVKM. V was cut by 11 bases and J by 4 bases, with 17 bases left in between. CDR3 protein: CAARVGAATGELFF. DNA of the CDR3: TGTGCCGCCCGGGTAGGGGCAGCCACCGGGGAGCTGTTTTTT.

The chain has TRBV29-1 and TRBJ2-3; no clear D. Germline V CDR1 and CDR2: SQVTM, ANQGSEA. The V end was cut by 4 bases, the J end by 0 bases, with 11 bases between. The CDR3 is made up of 14 amino acids. The CDR3 protein is CSVVGAKSTDTQYF. DNA of the CDR3: TGCAGCGTTGTAGGAGCGAAGAGCACAGATACGCAGTATTTT.

This chain links TRBV18 with TRBJ2-3; TRBD2 might be the D (6 bases). Trimming removed 10 bases at V and 5 bases at J, with 16 bases between. The CDR3 runs 13 residues. Germline CDR1 and CDR2: KGHSH and LQKENI. DNA of the CDR3: TGTGCCACCTCCGGGAGCGTAGAAGATACGCAGTATTTT. As protein: CATSGSVEDTQYF.

This clone was observed a few times. The chain combines TRBV19 with TRBJ2-1; 11 positions agree with TRBD1. The CDR3 has 12 amino acids. CDR1 is LNHDA and CDR2 is SQIVND in the germline V gene (reference sequence). J lost 7 bases, V lost 9 bases, and 2 bases had no gene match. CDR3 DNA sequence: TGTGCCAGGGACAGGGGGCGGAATGAGCAGTTCTTC. Translation: CARDRGRNEQFF.

The gene calls are TRBV5-1 and TRBJ2-6; perhaps TRBD1 as D (6 bases). V was shortened by 2 bases and J by 2 bases, with 14 bases between the two germline ends. Germline lookup yields CDR1 SGHRS and CDR2 YFSETQ. This CDR3 is built from 17 residues. Here the CDR3 reads CASSFILQGTGANVLTF. The CDR3 coding sequence is TGCGCCAGCAGCTTCATCCTCCAGGGGACTGGGGCCAACGTCCTGACTTTC.

This clone was observed a handful of times. The J gene is TRBJ2-4, the V gene TRBV2, with D unresolved. The CDR3 runs 19 residues. Per the germline V gene, CDR1 is SNHLY and CDR2 is FYNNEI. V was shortened by 2 bases and J by 0 bases, with 20 bases between the two germline ends. CDR3 in amino acids: CASSELRTLPPSAKNIQYF. DNA for the CDR3: TGTGCCAGCAGTGAACTTCGTACGCTCCCCCCTTCAGCCAAAAACATTCAGTACTTC.

The chain links TRBV7-8 to TRBJ2-1, with 11 bases lining up with TRBD2. Per germline, CDR1 SGHVS and CDR2 FQNEAQ. V shed 3 bases and J 2 bases; nucleotides not matched to a gene: 9. The CDR3 loop spans 18 amino acids. The CDR3 DNA sequence: TGTGCCAGCAGCTTCGGACTAGCGGGCCTTTCAACCTACAATGAGCAGTTCTTC. Amino acid sequence: CASSFGLAGLSTYNEQFF.